The next 10 T cell receptor beta chains were all read from a single sample in a study of shared clonotypes between healthy human individuals. Produced via immunoSEQ multiplex PCR; TCRdb's table is partial and in-frame only. The table includes about 2 million clones, just under 95% detected once. As defined, naive CD8 cells were CD45RO-negative and positively selected for CCR7, with terminally differentiated effector memory CD45RA+ cells excluded. Material: naive CD8+ T cells sorted from blood. The source is a man aged 18 to 30 in good health.

For this clone: Mismatch with germline at one junction end may stem from a read error. The CDR3 DNA reads TGTGCCAGCAGCCTAACAGGGGGCGCATTGGATGAGCAGTTCTTC. Translation gives CASSLTGGALDEQFF. The chain links TRBV7-3 to TRBJ2-1; TRBD1 aligns across 9 bases. The CDR3 extends over 15 amino acids. Germline V gene sequence: CDR1 SGHTA, CDR2 FQGTGA.

The CDR3 loop is CASSVDTGAGYGYTF. CDR3 in DNA: TGTGCCAGTAGTGTTGACACAGGGGCTGGCTATGGCTACACCTTC. The chain carries TRBV19 and TRBJ1-2; 7 nucleotides agree with TRBD1. With V trimmed by 5 bases and J by 4 bases, 10 bases remained unmatched. There are 15 residues in the CDR3. Germline V gene sequence: CDR1 LNHDA, CDR2 SQIVND (reference sequence).

CDR3 nucleotides: TGCAGTGCTAGAGATCGAGAGACCCAGTACTTC. Its translation: CSARDRETQYF. The chain links TRBV20-1 to TRBJ2-5; D not resolved. The CDR3 sequence is 11 residues long. Trimming left V 0 bases short and J 4 bases short, with 3 bases between. CDR1 is DFQATT and CDR2 is SNEGSKA in the germline V gene (reference sequence).

This chain uses TRBV9 with TRBJ2-3; D call uncertain. The V gene lost 0 bases and the J gene lost 4 bases, with 6 bases spanning the gap. CDR3 length: 13 residues. Germline assignment: CDR1 SGDLS and CDR2 YYNGEE. CDR3 DNA sequence: TGTGCCAGCAGCGTAGCTTACGCAGATACGCAGTATTTT. Its translation is CASSVAYADTQYF.

This chain uses TRBV7-8 with TRBJ2-3, with TRBD2 identical over 12 bases. The CDR3 is 17 residues long. CDR1 and CDR2 (germline): SGHVS, FQNEAQ. V shed 0 bases and J 2 bases; nucleotides not matched to a gene: 3. The CDR3 is CASSLALAGGITDTQYF. The CDR3, as DNA: TGTGCCAGCAGCTTAGCTCTAGCGGGAGGGATCACAGATACGCAGTATTTT.

The chain links TRBV4-1 to TRBJ1-5; D perhaps matches TRBD1 (5 bases). Germline assignment: CDR1 MGHRA and CDR2 YSYEKL. The CDR3 totals 17 residues. The V gene lost 0 bases and the J gene lost 3 bases, with 15 bases spanning the gap. Written as DNA, the CDR3 is TGCGCCAGCAGCCAAGATTGGGGGGATTTGAACAATCAGCCCCAGCATTTT. Translated: CASSQDWGDLNNQPQHF.

The chain uses TRBV19 and TRBJ2-7, with 10 bases aligning to TRBD2. Germline CDR1 and CDR2: LNHDA and SQIVND (reference sequence). V shed 5 bases, J shed 4 bases, and the junction held 8 bases outside the gene matches. CDR3 length: 15 residues. In DNA, the CDR3 is TGTGCCAGTAGTTCGGCTAGCGGGGGTTGGTACGAGCAGTACTTC. Protein product: CASSSASGGWYEQYF.

The chain joins TRBV5-4 to TRBJ2-7, with D perhaps TRBD2 (6 bases). Germline-derived CDR1 and CDR2 are SGHNT and YYREEE (reference sequence). The CDR3 is made up of 13 amino acids. V was cut by 4 bases and J by 7 bases, with 15 bases left in between. DNA of the CDR3: TGTGCCAGCAGCCACTCGGGAGCGGGTGAGCAGTACTTC. This sequence encodes CASSHSGAGEQYF.

The V call is TRBV4-1, the J call TRBJ2-7; the match to TRBD1 covers 10 bases. Per the germline V gene, CDR1 is MGHRA and CDR2 is YSYEKL. With 0 bases clipped from V and 5 bases from J, the junction kept 4 bases outside the gene matches. This CDR3 spans 15 amino acids. The CDR3 region has the DNA TGCGCCAGCAGCCAAGATCGGGACAGGGGCCACGAGCAGTACTTC. Translating it yields CASSQDRDRGHEQYF.

The chain employs TRBV27 and TRBJ1-4, with D possibly matching TRBD1 (6 bases). Germline V gene lookup returns CDR1 MNHEY and CDR2 SMNVEV (reference sequence). The ends were cut back, 5 bases at V and 0 bases at J, with 13 bases in the middle. The CDR3 extends over 16 amino acids. The CDR3, as DNA: TGTGCCAGCAGTCCATCCCCAGGGGCAACTAATGAAAAACTGTTTTTT. It specifies CASSPSPGATNEKLFF. Full variable domain (rest looked up from reference TRBV27 and TRBJ1-4): EAQVTQNPRYLITVTGKKLTVTCSQNMNHEYMSWYRQDPGLGLRQIYYSMNVEVTDKGDVPEGYKVSRKEKRNFPLILESPSPNQTSLYFCASSPSPGATNEKLFFGSGTQLSVL.